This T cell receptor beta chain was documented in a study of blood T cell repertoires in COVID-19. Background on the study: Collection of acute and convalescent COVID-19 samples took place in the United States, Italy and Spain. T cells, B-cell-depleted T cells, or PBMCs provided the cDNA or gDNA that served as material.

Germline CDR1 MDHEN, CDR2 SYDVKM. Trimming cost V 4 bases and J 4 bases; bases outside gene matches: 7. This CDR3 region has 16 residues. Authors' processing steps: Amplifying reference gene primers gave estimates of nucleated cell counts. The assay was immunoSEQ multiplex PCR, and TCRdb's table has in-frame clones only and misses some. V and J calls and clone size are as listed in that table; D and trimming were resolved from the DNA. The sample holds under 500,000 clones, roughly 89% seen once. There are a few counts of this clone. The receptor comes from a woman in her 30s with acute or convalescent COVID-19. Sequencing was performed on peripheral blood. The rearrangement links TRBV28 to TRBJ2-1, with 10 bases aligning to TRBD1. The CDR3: CASSSSGTGAYNEQFF. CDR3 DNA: TGTGCCAGCAGTTCATCAGGGACAGGGGCTTACAATGAGCAGTTCTTC.